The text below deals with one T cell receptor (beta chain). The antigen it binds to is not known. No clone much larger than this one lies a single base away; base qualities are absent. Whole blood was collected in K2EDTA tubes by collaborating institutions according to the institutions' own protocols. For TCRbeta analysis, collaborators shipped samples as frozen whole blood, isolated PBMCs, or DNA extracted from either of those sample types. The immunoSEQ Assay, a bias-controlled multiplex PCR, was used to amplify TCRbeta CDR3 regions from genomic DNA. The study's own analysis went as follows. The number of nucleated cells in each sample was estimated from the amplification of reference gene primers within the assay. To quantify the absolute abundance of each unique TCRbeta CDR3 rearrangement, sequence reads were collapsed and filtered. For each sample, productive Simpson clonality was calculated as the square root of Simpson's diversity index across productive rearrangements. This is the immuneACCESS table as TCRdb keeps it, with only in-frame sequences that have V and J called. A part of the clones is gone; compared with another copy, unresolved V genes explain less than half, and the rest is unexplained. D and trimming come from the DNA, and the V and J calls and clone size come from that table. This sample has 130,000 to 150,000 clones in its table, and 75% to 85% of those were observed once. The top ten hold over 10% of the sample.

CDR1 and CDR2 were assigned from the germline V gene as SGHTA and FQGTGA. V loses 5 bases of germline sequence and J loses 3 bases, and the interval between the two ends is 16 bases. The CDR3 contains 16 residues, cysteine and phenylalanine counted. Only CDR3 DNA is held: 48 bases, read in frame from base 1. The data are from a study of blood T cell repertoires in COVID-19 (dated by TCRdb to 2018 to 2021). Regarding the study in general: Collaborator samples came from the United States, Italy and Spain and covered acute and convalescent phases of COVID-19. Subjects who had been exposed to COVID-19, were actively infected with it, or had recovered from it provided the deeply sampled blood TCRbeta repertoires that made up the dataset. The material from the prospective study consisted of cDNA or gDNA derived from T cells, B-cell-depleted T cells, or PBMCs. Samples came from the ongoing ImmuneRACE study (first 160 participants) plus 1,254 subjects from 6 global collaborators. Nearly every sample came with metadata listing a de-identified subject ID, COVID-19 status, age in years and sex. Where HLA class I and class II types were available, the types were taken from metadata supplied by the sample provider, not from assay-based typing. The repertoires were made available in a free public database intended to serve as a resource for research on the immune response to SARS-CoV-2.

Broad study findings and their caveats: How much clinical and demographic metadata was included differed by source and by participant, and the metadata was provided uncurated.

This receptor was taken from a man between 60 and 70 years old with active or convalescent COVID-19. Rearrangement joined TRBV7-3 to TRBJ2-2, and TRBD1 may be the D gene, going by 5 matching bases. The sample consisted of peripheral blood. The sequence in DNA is TGTGCCAGCAGCCCATATCCAGGGTCGGACACCGGGGAGCTGTTTTTT. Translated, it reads CASSPYPGSDTGELFF.